This TCR beta chain was documented in a study of blood T cell repertoires in COVID-19. The overall study: Whether acute or convalescent, the COVID-19 samples came from the United States, Italy and Spain. T cells, B-cell-depleted T cells, or PBMCs supplied cDNA or gDNA.

The germline V gene encodes CDR1 LNHNV and CDR2 YYDKDF (reference sequence). V trimming: 8 bases; J trimming: 0 bases; junction bases outside the gene matches: 7. The CDR3 spans 16 residues. In the authors' workflow: Estimates of nucleated cell counts were drawn from the amplification of reference gene primers. Here immunoSEQ multiplex PCR was the method, and the copy in TCRdb shows in-frame clones only, minus some. D and trimming come from the DNA, and the V and J calls and clone size come from that table. The data show over 250,000 clones, with 65% to 90% seen just once and 13% held by the top ten.

The genes are TRBV15 and TRBJ2-3, with TRBD2 identical over 11 bases. The specimen was peripheral blood. The clonotype was recovered from a human donor in a cohort sampled during active COVID-19. CDR3 protein: CATGTGTSGSTDTQYF. The CDR3, as DNA: TGTGCCACCGGGACAGGGACTAGCGGTAGCACAGATACGCAGTATTTT.